This T cell receptor (beta chain) was captured in a study of shared clonotypes between healthy human individuals (dated by TCRdb to 2018 to 2020). Some background on the complete study: Two women and three men aged 18 to 49 years were included in the cohort. For each donor, CD4 naive and CD4 memory were each run on three plates, CD8 naive on two plates, and CD8 memory on one plate. To estimate repertoire size and how much clonotypes are shared between individuals, the study performed deep sequencing of blood TCR repertoires from about five healthy adults. To increase sequencing depth and limit assay-specific biases, different laboratories used diverse techniques to prepare libraries and sequence TCR repertoires. Leukapheresis yielded between about 0.9 and 9 billion PBMCs per donor. The full study reports these points: The small number of donors limited the genetic and exposure-history diversity represented. Higher generation probabilities were observed for clonotypes shared by all four sorted-subset donors than for non-shared clonotypes. Sampling was restricted to blood, and TCR repertoires in tissues likely differ from the TCR repertoires found in blood. Pairwise subsampling led to the expectation that sequencing depth would affect the degree of clonotype sharing among donors. Rarefaction of sorted-subset datasets indicated incomplete sequencing despite the large sequencing depth. Naive subsets generally had larger estimated clonotype richness than memory subsets. Approximately 5% of naive CD4, 3.5% of naive CD8, approximately 2% of memory CD4, and about 0.4% of memory CD8 clonotypes were shared across a few donors.

CD8 naive samples were CD45RO-negative cells positively selected for CCR7, giving a CD45RA+CCR7+ population that excluded TemRA cells. The donors were healthy, HIV-negative adults who had no recently reported acute infections or vaccinations. All donors were Caucasian adults living in Nashville, Tennessee, USA. Blood was collected by leukapheresis, and PBMCs were isolated by Ficoll-Histopaque density gradient centrifugation and then cryopreserved in liquid nitrogen vapor phase. Purity and quantity of every magnetically sorted T cell population were checked by analytical flow cytometry. Genomic DNA was isolated from each sorted fraction and quantified by UV absorbance on a Nanodrop 2000c. Using the deep immunoSEQ assay, multiplex PCR amplified TCR CDR3 regions from genomic DNA. Extracted genomic DNA from each cell subset was spread evenly across all wells of several immunoSEQ 96-well plates, with each plate serving as a replicate. For sorted subsets, 200 to 250 ng of genomic DNA, equivalent to around 30,000 T cell genomes, went into each replicate PCR. Purified libraries were measured with a Qubit 3.0 fluorometer, size-checked on a Bioanalyzer 2100, and measured again with the KAPA Library Quantification kit. Every immunoSEQ 96-well plate was sequenced on a dedicated single-read 150-cycle Illumina NextSeq 550 flow cell. On the study's bioinformatics: The immunoSEQ output contained only junctional sequences without quality scores, so filtering could not match that applied to full-length reads. To assign V/J genes and CDR3, sequences were annotated using PyIR, a Python wrapper for IgBLAST v1.9, with IMGT germline references. Reads were filtered out if the reads had weak V/J assignments (E-value above 1e-6), no CDR3, stop codons, out-of-frame junctions, or ambiguous translated residues. A V3J clonotype was defined by an identical inferred V gene, J gene, and CDR3 amino acid sequence. The percentage overlap between two repertoires was calculated by dividing the number of shared unique clonotypes by the size of the smaller repertoire. Richness of each repertoire was evaluated using RTK rarefaction, the Chao1 estimator, and Recon v2.1 estimates of unobserved clonotypes. For all TCRbeta clonotypes obtained by the gDNA method from several donors, generation probabilities were computed with OLGA. TCRdb carries this immuneACCESS record with in-frame sequences only. Its versions omit some clonotypes, under half of them owing to an unresolved V gene in the studies checked, with the rest unexplained. V and J calls and clone size are given by that table; D and trimming were obtained from the DNA. This sample lists hundreds of thousands of clones; around 93% were detected once. The top ten clones comprise approximately 25% of the sample.

V and J are truncated by 4 bases and 7 bases respectively, leaving an intervening sequence of 11 bases. The CDR3 spans 12 residues, from the cysteine through the phenylalanine. Only the CDR3 part of the read is kept: 36 bases, read in frame from the first base. The germline V gene supplies CDR1 MGHDK and CDR2 SYGVNS. To note about this clone: Its antigen remains unidentified. No much larger clone is present one base from it, and per-base qualities are unavailable.

Specimen: naive CD8+ T cells sorted from blood. The meaning of the sample's cell subset or site label: CD45RA+CCR7+. Recombination joined TRBV25-1 with TRBJ2-7; D gene: possibly TRBD2, on 7 matching bases. The receptor was isolated from a man in his thirties or forties in good health. The DNA reads as follows: TGTGCCAGCAGTGGGGGGGGGCAAGAGCAGTACTTC. Its protein product is CASSGGGQEQYF.